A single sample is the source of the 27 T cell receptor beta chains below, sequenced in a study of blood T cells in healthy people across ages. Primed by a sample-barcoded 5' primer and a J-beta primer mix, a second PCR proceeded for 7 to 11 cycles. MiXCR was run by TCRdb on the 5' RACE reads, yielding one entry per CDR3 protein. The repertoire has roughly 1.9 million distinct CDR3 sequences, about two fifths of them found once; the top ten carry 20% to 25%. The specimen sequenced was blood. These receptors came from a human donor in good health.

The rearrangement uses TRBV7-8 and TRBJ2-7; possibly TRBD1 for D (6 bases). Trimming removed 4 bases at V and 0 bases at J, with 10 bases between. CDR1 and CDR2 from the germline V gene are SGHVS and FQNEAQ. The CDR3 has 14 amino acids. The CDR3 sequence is CASSSQGFSYEQYF. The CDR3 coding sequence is TGTGCCAGCAGCTCCCAGGGGTTCTCCTACGAGCAGTACTTC.

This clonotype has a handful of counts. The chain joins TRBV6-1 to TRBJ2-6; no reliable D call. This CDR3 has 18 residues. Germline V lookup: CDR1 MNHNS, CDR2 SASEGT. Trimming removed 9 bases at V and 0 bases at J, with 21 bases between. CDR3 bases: TGTGCCAGTTCCCCCCACGACCGATTACTCTCTGGGGCCAACGTCCTGACTTTC. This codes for CASSPHDRLLSGANVLTF.

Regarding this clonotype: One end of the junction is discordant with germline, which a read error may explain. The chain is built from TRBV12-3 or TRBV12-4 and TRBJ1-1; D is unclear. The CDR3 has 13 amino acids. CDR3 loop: CASGFTGRTEAFF. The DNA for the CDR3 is TGTGCCAGCGGTTTCACGGGTCGCACTGAAGCTTTCTTT.

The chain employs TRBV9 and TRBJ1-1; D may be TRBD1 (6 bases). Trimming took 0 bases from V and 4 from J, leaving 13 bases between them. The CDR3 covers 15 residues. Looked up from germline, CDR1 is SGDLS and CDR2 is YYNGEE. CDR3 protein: CASSVGGRGGTEAFF. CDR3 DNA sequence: TGTGCCAGCAGCGTAGGGGGTAGAGGGGGCACTGAAGCTTTCTTT. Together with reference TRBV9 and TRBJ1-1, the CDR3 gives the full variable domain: DSGVTQTPKHLITATGQRVTLRCSPRSGDLSVYWYQQSLDQGLQFLIQYYNGEERAKGNILERFSAQQFPDLHSELNLSSLELGDSALYFCASSVGGRGGTEAFFGQGTRLTVV.

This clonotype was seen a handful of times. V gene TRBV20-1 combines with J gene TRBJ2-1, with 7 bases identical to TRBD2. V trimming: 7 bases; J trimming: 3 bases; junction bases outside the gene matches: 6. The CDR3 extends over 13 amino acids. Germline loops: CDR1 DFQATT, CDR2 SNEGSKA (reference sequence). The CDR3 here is CSGGSRVYNEQFF. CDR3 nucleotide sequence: TGCAGTGGCGGGAGTAGAGTCTACAATGAGCAGTTCTTC.

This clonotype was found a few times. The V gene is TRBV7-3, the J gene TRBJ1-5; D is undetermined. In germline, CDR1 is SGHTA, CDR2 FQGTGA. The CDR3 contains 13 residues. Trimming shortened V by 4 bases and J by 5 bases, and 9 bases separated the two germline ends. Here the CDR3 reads CASSWGVDQPQHF. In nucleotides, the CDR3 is TGTGCCAGCAGCTGGGGAGTAGATCAGCCCCAGCATTTT.

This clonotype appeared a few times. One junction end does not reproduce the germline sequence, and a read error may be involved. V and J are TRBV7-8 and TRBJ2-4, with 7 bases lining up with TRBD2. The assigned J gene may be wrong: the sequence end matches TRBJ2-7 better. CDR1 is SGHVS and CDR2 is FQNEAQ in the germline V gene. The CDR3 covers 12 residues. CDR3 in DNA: TGTGCCAGCGGCTTGGGGGGGGGCGAGCAGTACTTC. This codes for CASGLGGGEQYF.

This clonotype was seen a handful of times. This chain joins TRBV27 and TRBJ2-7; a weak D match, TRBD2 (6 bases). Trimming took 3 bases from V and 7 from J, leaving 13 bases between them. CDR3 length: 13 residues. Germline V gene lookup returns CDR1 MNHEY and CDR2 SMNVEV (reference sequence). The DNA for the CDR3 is TGTGCCAGCAGTTTTTGCGGGGAGCGGGAGCAGTACTTC. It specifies CASSFCGEREQYF.

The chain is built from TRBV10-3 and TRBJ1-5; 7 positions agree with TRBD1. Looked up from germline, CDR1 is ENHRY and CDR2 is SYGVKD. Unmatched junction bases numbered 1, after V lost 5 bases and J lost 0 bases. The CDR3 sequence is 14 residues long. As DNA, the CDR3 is TGTGCCATCAGTCGGGACAGTAGCAATCAGCCCCAGCATTTT. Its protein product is CAISRDSSNQPQHF.

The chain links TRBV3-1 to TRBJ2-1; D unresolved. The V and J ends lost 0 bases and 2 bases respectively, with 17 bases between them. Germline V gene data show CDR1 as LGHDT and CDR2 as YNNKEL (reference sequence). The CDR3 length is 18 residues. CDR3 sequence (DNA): TGTGCCAGCAGCCAAGACAGCGCCCACCGAACCCCCTACAATGAGCAGTTCTTC. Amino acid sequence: CASSQDSAHRTPYNEQFF.

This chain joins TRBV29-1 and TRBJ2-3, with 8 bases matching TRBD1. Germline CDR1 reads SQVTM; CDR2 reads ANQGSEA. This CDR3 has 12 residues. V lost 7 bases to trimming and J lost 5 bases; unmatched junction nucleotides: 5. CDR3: CSATGQGDTQYF. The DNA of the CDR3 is TGCAGCGCCACCGGACAGGGAGATACGCAGTATTTT.

CDR3 loop: CATSDPGQGPTNTGELFF. The CDR3 bases are TGTGCCACCAGTGACCCCGGGCAGGGCCCCACGAACACCGGGGAGCTGTTTTTT. The rearrangement joins TRBV24-1 to TRBJ2-2; D perhaps matches TRBD1 (5 bases). The germline gives CDR1 KGHDR, CDR2 SFDVKD. This CDR3 has 18 amino acids. The V and J ends lost 4 bases and 0 bases respectively, with 17 bases between them.

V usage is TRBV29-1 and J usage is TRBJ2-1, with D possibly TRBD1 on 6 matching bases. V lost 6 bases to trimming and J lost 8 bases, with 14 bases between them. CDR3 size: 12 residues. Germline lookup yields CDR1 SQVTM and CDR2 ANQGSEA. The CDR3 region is CSVVQGMYEQFF. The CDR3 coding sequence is TGCAGCGTCGTGCAGGGGATGTATGAGCAGTTCTTC.

DNA for the CDR3: TGTGCCAGCAGACGCCGCGACGTGATAGGGGAAAAACTGTTTTTT. Translated: CASRRRDVIGEKLFF. The V and J genes are TRBV28 and TRBJ1-4; D is ambiguous. The CDR3 extends over 15 amino acids. Trimming removed 6 bases from V and 8 bases from J, with 19 bases in between. From germline, CDR1 is MDHEN and CDR2 SYDVKM. The whole variable domain, remainder taken from reference TRBV28 and TRBJ1-4, is DVKVTQSSRYLVKRTGEKVFLECVQDMDHENMFWYRQDPGLGLRLIYFSYDVKMKEKGDIPEGYSVSREKKERFSLILESASTNQTSMYLCASRRRDVIGEKLFFGSGTQLSVL.

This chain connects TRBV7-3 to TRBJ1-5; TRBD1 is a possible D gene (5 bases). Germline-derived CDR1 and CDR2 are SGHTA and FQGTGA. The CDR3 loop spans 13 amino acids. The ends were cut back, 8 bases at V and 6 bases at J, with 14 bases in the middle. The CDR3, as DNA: TGTGCCAGCGCTGTGCAGGGTGGTCAGCCCCAGCATTTT. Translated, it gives CASAVQGGQPQHF.

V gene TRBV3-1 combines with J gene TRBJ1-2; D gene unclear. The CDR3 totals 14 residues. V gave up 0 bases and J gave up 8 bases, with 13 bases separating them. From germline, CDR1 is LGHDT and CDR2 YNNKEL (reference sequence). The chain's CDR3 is CASSQEVFAGGYTF. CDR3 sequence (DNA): TGTGCCAGCAGCCAAGAGGTATTTGCGGGAGGCTACACCTTC. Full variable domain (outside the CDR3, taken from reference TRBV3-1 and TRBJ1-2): DTAVSQTPKYLVTQMGNDKSIKCEQNLGHDTMYWYKQDSKKFLKIMFSYNNKELIINETVPNRFSPKSPDKAHLNLHINSLELGDSAVYFCASSQEVFAGGYTFGSGTRLTVV.

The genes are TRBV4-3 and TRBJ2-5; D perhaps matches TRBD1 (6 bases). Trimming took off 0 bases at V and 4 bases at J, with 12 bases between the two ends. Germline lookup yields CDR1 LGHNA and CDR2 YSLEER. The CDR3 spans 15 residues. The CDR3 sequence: CASSQDVQGLETQYF. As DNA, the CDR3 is TGCGCCAGCAGCCAAGATGTCCAGGGGTTAGAGACCCAGTACTTC.

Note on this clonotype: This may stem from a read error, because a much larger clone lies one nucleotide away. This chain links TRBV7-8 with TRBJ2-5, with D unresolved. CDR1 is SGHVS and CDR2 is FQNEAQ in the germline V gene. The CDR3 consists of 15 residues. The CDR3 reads CAGSPPARTSETQYF. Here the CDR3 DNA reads TGTGCCGGCAGCCCACCTGCTCGGACGAGCGAGACCCAGTACTTC. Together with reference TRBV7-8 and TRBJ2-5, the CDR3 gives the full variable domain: GAGVSQSPRYKVAKRGQDVALRCDPISGHVSLFWYQQALGQGPEFLTYFQNEAQLDKSGLPSDRFFAERPEGSVSTLKIQRTQQEDSAVYLCAGSPPARTSETQYFGPGTRLLVL.

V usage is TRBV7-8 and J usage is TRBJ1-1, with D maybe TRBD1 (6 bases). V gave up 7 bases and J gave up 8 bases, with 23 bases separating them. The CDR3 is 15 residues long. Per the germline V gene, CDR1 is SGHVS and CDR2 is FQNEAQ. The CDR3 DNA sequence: TGTGCCAGCAACATCTCCTGGGGGCGCAGCGTAGAAGCTTTCTTT. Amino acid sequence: CASNISWGRSVEAFF.

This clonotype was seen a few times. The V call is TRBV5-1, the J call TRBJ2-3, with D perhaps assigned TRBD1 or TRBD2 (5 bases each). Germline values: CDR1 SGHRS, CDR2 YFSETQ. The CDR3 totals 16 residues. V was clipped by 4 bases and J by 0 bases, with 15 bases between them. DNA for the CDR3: TGCGCCAGCAGCCGGGACGGAACCTCTAGCACAGATACGCAGTATTTT. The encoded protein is CASSRDGTSSTDTQYF.

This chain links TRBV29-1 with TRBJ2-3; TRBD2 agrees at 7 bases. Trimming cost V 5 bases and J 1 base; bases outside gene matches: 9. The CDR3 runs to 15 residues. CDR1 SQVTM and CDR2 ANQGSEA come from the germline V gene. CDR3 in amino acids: CSVSPEAGRTDTQYF. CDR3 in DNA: TGCAGCGTTTCCCCGGAAGCGGGGCGCACAGATACGCAGTATTTT.

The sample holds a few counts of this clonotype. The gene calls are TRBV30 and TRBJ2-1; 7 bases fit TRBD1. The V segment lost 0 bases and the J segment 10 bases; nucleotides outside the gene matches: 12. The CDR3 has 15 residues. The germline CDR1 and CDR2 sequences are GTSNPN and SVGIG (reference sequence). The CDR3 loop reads CAWSVGGQGSYEQFF. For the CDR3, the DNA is TGTGCCTGGAGTGTAGGGGGCCAGGGATCATACGAGCAGTTCTTC.

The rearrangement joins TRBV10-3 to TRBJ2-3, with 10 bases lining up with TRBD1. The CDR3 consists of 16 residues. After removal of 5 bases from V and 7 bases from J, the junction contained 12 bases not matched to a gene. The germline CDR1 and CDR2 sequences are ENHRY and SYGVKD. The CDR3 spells CAISPMGQGKRNTQYF. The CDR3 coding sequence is TGTGCCATCAGTCCTATGGGACAGGGGAAGAGGAATACGCAGTATTTT.

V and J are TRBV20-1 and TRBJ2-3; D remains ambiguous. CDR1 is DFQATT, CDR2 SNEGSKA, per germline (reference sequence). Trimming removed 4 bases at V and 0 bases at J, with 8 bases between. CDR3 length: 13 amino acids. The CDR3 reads CSANKHSTDTQYF. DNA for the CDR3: TGCAGTGCTAACAAACACAGCACAGATACGCAGTATTTT.

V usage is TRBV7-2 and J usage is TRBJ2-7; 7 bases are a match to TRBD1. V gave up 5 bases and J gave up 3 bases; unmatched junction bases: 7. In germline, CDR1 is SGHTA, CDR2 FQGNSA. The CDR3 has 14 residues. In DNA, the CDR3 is TGTGCCAGCAGCCGGGGACAGCTAGTCTACGAGCAGTACTTC. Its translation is CASSRGQLVYEQYF.

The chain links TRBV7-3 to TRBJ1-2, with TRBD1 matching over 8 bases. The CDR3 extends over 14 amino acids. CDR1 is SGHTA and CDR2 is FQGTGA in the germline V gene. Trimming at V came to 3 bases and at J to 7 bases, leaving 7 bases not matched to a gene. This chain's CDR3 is CASSLGRGLGGYTF. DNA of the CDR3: TGTGCCAGCAGCTTGGGCAGGGGGCTGGGTGGCTACACCTTC. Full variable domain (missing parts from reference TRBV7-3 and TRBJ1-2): GAGVSQTPSNKVTEKGKYVELRCDPISGHTALYWYRQSLGQGPEFLIYFQGTGAADDSGLPNDRFFAVRPEGSVSTLKIQRTERGDSAVYLCASSLGRGLGGYTFGSGTRLTVV.

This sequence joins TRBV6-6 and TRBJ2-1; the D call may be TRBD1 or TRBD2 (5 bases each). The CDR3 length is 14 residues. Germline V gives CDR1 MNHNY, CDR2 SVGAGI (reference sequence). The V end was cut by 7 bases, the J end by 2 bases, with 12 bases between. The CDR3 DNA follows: TGTGCCAGCAATATGAGGGGCACCTACAATGAGCAGTTCTTC. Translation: CASNMRGTYNEQFF.